This TCR beta chain emerged from a study of beta chain features in type 1 diabetes. The CDR3 extends over 13 amino acids. The ends lost 2 bases at V and 8 bases at J; junction bases unmatched: 5. The germline V gene encodes CDR1 SGHTA and CDR2 FQGTGA. Sequenced material consisted of expressed TCRB transcripts (all of the isolated RNA was reverse transcribed). Sequencing was performed with immunoSEQ multiplex PCR; in TCRdb, only in-frame clones are kept and a portion is missing. This table holds approximately 150,000 clones, under 11% found once. Sequenced input: naive CD4+ T cells from blood. This TCR was recovered from a man aged 18 to 29 in good health. The chain has TRBV7-3 and TRBJ1-2; TRBD1 matches 7 bases. The CDR3 loop reads CASSLDRVGGYTF. The CDR3, as DNA: TGTGCCAGCAGCTTAGACAGGGTCGGAGGCTACACCTTC.